One T cell receptor (beta chain) is described in this entry. TCRdb's table, derived via immunoSEQ multiplex PCR, lists solely in-frame clones and lacks some. Altogether 500,000 to 650,000 clones are present, around three quarters being singletons, with the ten largest covering 12%. The data were obtained in a study of shared clonotypes between healthy human individuals. Germline V gene sequence: CDR1 MDHEN, CDR2 SYDVKM. This CDR3 contains 15 residues. V lost 5 bases to trimming and J lost 3 bases, with 14 bases between them. This TCR came from a woman aged 40-49 years in good health. Some clones in this sample may be carry-over from other donors' samples. V is TRBV28 and J is TRBJ1-5, with D possibly being TRBD1 (6 bases). Sequenced material: PBMCs. The CDR3 bases are TGTGCCAGCAGTCCATATAGGGACACCAATCAGCCCCAGCATTTT. Its protein is CASSPYRDTNQPQHF.